This TCR beta chain originates from a study of tumor-infiltrating lymphocytes in glioblastoma multiforme. Whole-study results and caveats: The TCR and somatic mutation analysis included just one glioblastoma patient. Detected clone frequencies may not reflect cell counts, being RNA-based.

Of note for this clonotype: No antigen is known for it.

Multiple V-beta primers and a C-beta primer amplified TCRB from RNA. TCRB cDNA was made from around 450 ng total RNA. Unique molecular identifiers were not described for the libraries. MiXCR, applied by TCRdb to the multiplex PCR reads, yields one record per CDR3 protein. The table records 8,500 to 9,500 distinct CDR3 sequences, 74% of them present only once. The germline V gene encodes CDR1 MNHNY and CDR2 SVGAGI (reference sequence). The CDR3 is 13 residues long. V was shortened by 7 bases and J by 3 bases, with 13 bases between the two germline ends. V usage is TRBV6-6 and J usage is TRBJ2-7; D may be TRBD2 (5 bases). The receptor was isolated from a male donor with glioblastoma. The sequenced sample consisted of brain tumor tissue. The CDR3 DNA sequence: TGTGCCAGCATGATCGGGAATTACTACGAGCAGTACTTC. Translated, it gives CASMIGNYYEQYF.